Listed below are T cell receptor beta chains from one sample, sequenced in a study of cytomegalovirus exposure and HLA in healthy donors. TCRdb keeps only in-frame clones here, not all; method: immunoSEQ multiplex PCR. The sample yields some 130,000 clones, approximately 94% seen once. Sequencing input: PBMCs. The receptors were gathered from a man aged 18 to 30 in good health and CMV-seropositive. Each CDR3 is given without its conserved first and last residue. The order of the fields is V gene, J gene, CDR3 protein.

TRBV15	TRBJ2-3	ATSLDMTSGRTADTQY
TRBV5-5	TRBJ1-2	ASSLRSENYGYT
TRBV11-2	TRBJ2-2	ASSQGVGELF
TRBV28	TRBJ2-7	ASSFSGGSYEQY
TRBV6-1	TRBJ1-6	ASSNRQSYNSPLH
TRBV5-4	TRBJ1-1	ASSWGTGPRNTEAF
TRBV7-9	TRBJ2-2	ASSFRDRATGELF
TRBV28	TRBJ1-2	ASSFHTGVGYT
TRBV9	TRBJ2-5	ASSAGLAGTFEETQY
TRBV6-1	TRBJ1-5	ASSAYRGGNQPQH
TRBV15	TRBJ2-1	ATSREPLANPYNEQF
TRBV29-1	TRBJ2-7	SVEARTGYEQY
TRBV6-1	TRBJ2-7	ASSEVGTGPYEQY
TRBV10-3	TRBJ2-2	AISESTSGRAGELF
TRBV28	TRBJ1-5	ASSLWAAEGQPQH
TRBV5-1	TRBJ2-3	ASSLDLAGEADTQY